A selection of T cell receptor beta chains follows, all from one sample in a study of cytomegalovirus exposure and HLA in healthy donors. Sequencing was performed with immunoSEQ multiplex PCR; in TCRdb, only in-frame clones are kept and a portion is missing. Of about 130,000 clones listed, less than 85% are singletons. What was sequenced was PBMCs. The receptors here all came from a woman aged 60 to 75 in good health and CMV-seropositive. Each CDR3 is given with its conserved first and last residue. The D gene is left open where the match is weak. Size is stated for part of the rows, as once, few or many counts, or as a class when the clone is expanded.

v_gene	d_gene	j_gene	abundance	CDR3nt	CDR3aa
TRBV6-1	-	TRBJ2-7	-	TGTGCCAGCAGTGGAAGATCGGGACACCAATCCTACGAGCAGTACTTC	CASSGRSGHQSYEQYF
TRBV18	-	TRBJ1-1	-	TGTGCCAGCTCACCACAAATGGACGGGAGCACTGAAGCTTTCTTT	CASSPQMDGSTEAFF
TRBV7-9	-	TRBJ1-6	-	TGTGCCAGCAGCTTAGAATTGTTGCCTCAGGGCTCCTATAATTCACCCCTCCACTTT	CASSLELLPQGSYNSPLHF
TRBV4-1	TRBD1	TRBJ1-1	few	TGCGCCAGCAGCCCCGACAGGGCCACTGAAGCTTTCTTT	CASSPDRATEAFF
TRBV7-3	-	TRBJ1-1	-	TGTGCCAGCAGCTTAACGGCCGGGACATTCACTGAAGCTTTCTTT	CASSLTAGTFTEAFF
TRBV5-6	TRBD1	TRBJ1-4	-	TGTGCCAGCAGCCGTGGACAGGGTTATGAAAAACTGTTTTTT	CASSRGQGYEKLFF
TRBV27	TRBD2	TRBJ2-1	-	TGTGCCAGCAGTTTAAGAAGGGAGGGGAACAATGAGCAGTTCTTC	CASSLRREGNNEQFF
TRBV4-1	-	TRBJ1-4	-	TGCGCCAGCAGCCCTAGTTTGGCAGAAAATGAAAAACTGTTTTTT	CASSPSLAENEKLFF
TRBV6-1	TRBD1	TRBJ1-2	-	TGTGCCAGCAATACAGGGGGCCATGGCTACACCTTC	CASNTGGHGYTF
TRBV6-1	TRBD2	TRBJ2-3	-	TGTGCCAGCAGTCCGACTAGCGGACGCACAGATACGCAGTATTTT	CASSPTSGRTDTQYF
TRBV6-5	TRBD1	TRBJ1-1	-	TGTGCCAGCAGTTACTCGTCAGGGGGGAACACTGAAGCTTTCTTT	CASSYSSGGNTEAFF
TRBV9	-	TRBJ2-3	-	TGTGCCAGCAGCGTGGCGGGGCTTGGAGATACGCAGTATTTT	CASSVAGLGDTQYF
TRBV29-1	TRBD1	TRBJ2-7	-	TGCAGCGTTGATCCCGGGGGACAGGGTAAGCAGTACTTC	CSVDPGGQGKQYF
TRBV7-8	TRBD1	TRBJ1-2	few	TGTGCCAGCAGGACCGGGACAGGGTATGGCTACACCTTC	CASRTGTGYGYTF
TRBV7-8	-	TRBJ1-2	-	TGTGCCAGCAGCTTCCCCAACCAGGGTAACTATGGCTACACCTTC	CASSFPNQGNYGYTF
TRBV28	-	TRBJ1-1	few	TGTGCCAGCAGTTTCGGACATTTCACTGAAGCTTTCTTT	CASSFGHFTEAFF
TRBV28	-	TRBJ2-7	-	TGTGCCATCCAGATTGGGGGCGCGAGGATCGAGCAGTACTTC	CAIQIGGARIEQYF
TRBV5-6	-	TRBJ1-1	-	TGTGCCAGCAGCTTCGGGGGGGCGAGCACTGAAGCTTTCTTT	CASSFGGASTEAFF
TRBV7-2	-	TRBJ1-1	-	TGTGCCAGCAGCTTAGCTCCGGGGTCGAACACTGAAGCTTTCTTT	CASSLAPGSNTEAFF
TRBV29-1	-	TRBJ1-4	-	TGCAGCGTTGGATACTCGAATGAAAAGCTGTTTTTT	CSVGYSNEKLFF
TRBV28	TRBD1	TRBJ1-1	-	TGTGCCAGCAATACAGGGGCCCTGAACACTGAAGCTTTCTTT	CASNTGALNTEAFF
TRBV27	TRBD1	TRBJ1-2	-	TGTGCCAGCAGCTTCGGGACAGGTCTATATGGCTACACCTTC	CASSFGTGLYGYTF
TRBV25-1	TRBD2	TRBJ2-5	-	TGTGCCAGCAGTGAGGACTTGGGGACGCCGGGAGGGGAGACCCAGTACTTC	CASSEDLGTPGGETQYF
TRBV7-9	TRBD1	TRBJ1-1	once	TGTGCCAGCAGCACTGACAGGGGGGCGCACACTGAAGCTTTCTTT	CASSTDRGAHTEAFF
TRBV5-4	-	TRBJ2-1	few	TGTGCCAGCAGCTCGCAGACAGGTAAATTGGATGAGCAGTTCTTC	CASSSQTGKLDEQFF
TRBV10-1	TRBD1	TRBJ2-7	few	TGCGCCAGCATTTTTGGGACAGGGGGCCTCCCAGTTGGGGGCGAGCAGTACTTC	CASIFGTGGLPVGGEQYF
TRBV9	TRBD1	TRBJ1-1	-	TGTGCCAGTGGACAGGCGAACACTGAAGCTTTCTTT	CASGQANTEAFF
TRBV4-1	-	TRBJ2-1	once	TGCGCCAGCAGCCAAGCGACGAGGGTGGGCAATAGTGAGCAGTTCTTC	CASSQATRVGNSEQFF
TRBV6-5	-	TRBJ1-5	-	TGTGCCAGCAGTTACACCGGGACAAAAAATCAGCCCCAGCATTTT	CASSYTGTKNQPQHF
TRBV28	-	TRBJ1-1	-	TGTGCCAGCAGTCCCCTCCCCACTGAAGCTTTCTTT	CASSPLPTEAFF
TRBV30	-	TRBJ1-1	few	TGTGCCTGGAAAAGAGAGAACACTGAAGCTTTCTTT	CAWKRENTEAFF
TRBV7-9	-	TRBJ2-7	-	TGTGCCAGCAGCCTAAACTACGAGCAGTACTTC	CASSLNYEQYF
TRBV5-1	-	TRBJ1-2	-	TGCGCCTACCAATCTGTGGGCGCAAACTATGGCTACACCTTC	CAYQSVGANYGYTF
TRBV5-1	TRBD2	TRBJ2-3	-	TGCGCCAGCAGCTTGGGACTAGCGGGAGTAGATACGCAGTATTTT	CASSLGLAGVDTQYF
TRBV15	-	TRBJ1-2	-	TGTGCCACCAGCAGAGAAGGAGACTATGGCTACACCTTC	CATSREGDYGYTF
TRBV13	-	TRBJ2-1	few	TGTGCCAGCTGCTTAACTCGGAGTTCCTCCTACAATGAGCAGTTCTTC	CASCLTRSSSYNEQFF
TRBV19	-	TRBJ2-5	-	TGTGCCAGTAGCACCAGCGGGCGGGAGACCCAGTACTTC	CASSTSGRETQYF
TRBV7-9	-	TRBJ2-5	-	TGTGCCAGCAGCAAAGGGGTAGCGGAAGAGACCCAGTACTTC	CASSKGVAEETQYF
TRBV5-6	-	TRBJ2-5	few	TGTGCCAGCAGCTTGAGCGTTCAAGAGACCCAGTACTTC	CASSLSVQETQYF
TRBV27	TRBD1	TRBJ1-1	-	TGTGCCAGCAGTTTACTTTCGACAGGGGAGGCTGAAGCTTTCTTT	CASSLLSTGEAEAFF
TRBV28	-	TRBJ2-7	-	TGTGCCAGCACAGTATTTCCCTCCTACGAGCAGTACTTC	CASTVFPSYEQYF
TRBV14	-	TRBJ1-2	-	TGTGCCAGCAGCGTCAGGGATTTGGACTATGGCTACACCTTC	CASSVRDLDYGYTF
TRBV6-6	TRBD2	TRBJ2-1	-	TGTGCCAGCAGTTACTCGCGGGAGGGTTATGAGCAGTTCTTC	CASSYSREGYEQFF
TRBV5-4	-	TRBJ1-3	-	TGTGCCAGCAGCTACGGGATCTCTGGAAACACCATATATTTT	CASSYGISGNTIYF
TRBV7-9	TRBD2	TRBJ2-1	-	TGTGCCAGCAGCGTTAGCGGGAGGAGGGATGAGCAGTTCTTC	CASSVSGRRDEQFF
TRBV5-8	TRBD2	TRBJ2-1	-	TGTGCCAGCAGCTTCCGACTAGCGGGTTCTAATGAGCAGTTCTTC	CASSFRLAGSNEQFF
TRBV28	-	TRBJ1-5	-	TGTGCCAGCAGTTCGGACAGCTTGAATCAGCCCCAGCATTTT	CASSSDSLNQPQHF
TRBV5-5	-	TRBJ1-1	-	TGTGCCAGCAGCTTGGACAGGAATACTGAAGCTTTCTTT	CASSLDRNTEAFF
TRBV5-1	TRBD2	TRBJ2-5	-	TGCGCCAGCAGCGAGGGACTAGCGGGGGGACAAGAGACCCAGTACTTC	CASSEGLAGGQETQYF
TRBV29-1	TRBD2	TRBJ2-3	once	TGCAGCGTTCCCCATAGTAGCGGGAGCGCAGATACGCAGTATTTT	CSVPHSSGSADTQYF
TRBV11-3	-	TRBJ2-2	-	TGTGCCAGCAGCTCAGAGCGGGACACCGGGGAGCTGTTTTTT	CASSSERDTGELFF
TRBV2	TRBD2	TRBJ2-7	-	TGTGCCAGCAGCTCCCGGAGGAGCGGGGTGGGGACCTACGAGCAGTACTTC	CASSSRRSGVGTYEQYF
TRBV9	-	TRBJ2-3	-	TGTGCCAGCGGGGGGTGGGATTTGGGCACAGATACGCAGTATTTT	CASGGWDLGTDTQYF
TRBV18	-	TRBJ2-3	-	TGTGCCAGCTCACCGTCCGGAGATACGCAGTATTTT	CASSPSGDTQYF
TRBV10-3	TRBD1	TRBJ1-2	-	TGTGCCATCAGCCCAGGGGGAGACTATGGCTACACCTTC	CAISPGGDYGYTF
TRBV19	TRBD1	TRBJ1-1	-	TGTGCCAGTAGAGGACAGGACGGCACTGAAGCTTTCTTT	CASRGQDGTEAFF
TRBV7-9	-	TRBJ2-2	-	TGTGCCAGTACCGGGACTTCGAACACCGGGGAGCTGTTTTTT	CASTGTSNTGELFF
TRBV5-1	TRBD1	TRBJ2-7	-	TGCGCCAGCAGCTTCTCGGGGACAGACCTATACGAGCAGTACTTC	CASSFSGTDLYEQYF